Listed here are 18 T cell receptor beta chains from one sample, sequenced in a study of response to subunit inactivated influenza vaccine. Via MiXCR, TCRdb re-called the RT-PCR reads, giving one row per CDR3 protein. The data hold more than 550,000 distinct CDR3 sequences, with 12% observed a single time. This specimen consisted of PBMCs from blood, obtained on the day of vaccination. These receptors originate from a man aged 50-59 years who received an inactivated influenza vaccine.

This clonotype was observed once. V gene TRBV12-3 or TRBV12-4 combines with J gene TRBJ2-7, with D tentatively TRBD1 or TRBD2 (6 bases each). The CDR3 covers 19 residues. CDR3 sequence (DNA): TGTACCTGCTGTTTACGGCCGATAAGGGCCAGGGGACTTACCTACGAGCAGTACTTC. This translates into CTCCLRPIRARGLTYEQYF.

This clonotype was detected only a few times. V is TRBV10-2 and J is TRBJ2-2, with 7 positions matching TRBD1. The CDR3 runs 16 residues. V lost 6 bases, J lost 1 base, and 8 bases stayed unmatched. Germline V gene sequence: CDR1 WSHSY, CDR2 SAAADI. CDR3 region: CASRNLGGENTGELFF. Written as DNA, the CDR3 is TGCGCCAGCAGAAATTTAGGGGGCGAGAACACCGGGGAGCTGTTTTTT.

The chain is built from TRBV20-1 and TRBJ2-7, with TRBD2 identical over 12 bases. This CDR3 contains 12 residues. The J segment lost 7 bases and the V segment lost 7 bases, leaving 5 bases of the junction unmatched. Looked up from germline, CDR1 is DFQATT and CDR2 is SNEGSKA (reference sequence). CDR3: CSGLAGVREQYF. CDR3 coding DNA: TGCAGTGGACTAGCGGGAGTCCGGGAGCAGTACTTC.

This clonotype occurred many times. The DNA for the CDR3 is TGTGCCAGCAGCCAAGATTACCTAGATACGCAGTATTTT. Residues: CASSQDYLDTQYF. The J gene is TRBJ2-3, the V gene TRBV14, with no clear D. Germline CDR1 and CDR2: SGHDN and FVKESK. Trimming pared 0 bases from V and 5 bases from J, leaving 6 bases between. The CDR3 length is 13 residues.

This clonotype was seen only a few times. The gene calls are TRBV5-6 and TRBJ2-5; no clear D gene. This CDR3 is built from 13 residues. Germline CDR1 SGHDT, CDR2 YYEEEE. Trimming took 4 bases from V and 4 from J, leaving 11 bases between them. CDR3 nucleotides: TGTGCCAGCAGCCCTTATAACGGAGAGACCCAGTACTTC. This codes for CASSPYNGETQYF.

The chain combines TRBV10-2 with TRBJ2-5; weak D call: TRBD2 (6 bases). The CDR3 runs to 16 residues. Looked up from germline, CDR1 is WSHSY and CDR2 is SAAADI. Trimming cost V 2 bases and J 4 bases, with 17 bases left between them. The CDR3 DNA is TGCGCCAGCAGTGAGGGCCGGGACTCATCCCGAGAGACCCAGTACTTC. Residues: CASSEGRDSSRETQYF.

This clonotype was recorded a few times. The gene calls are TRBV7-9 and TRBJ2-1; D is perhaps TRBD1 or TRBD2 (5 bases each). Germline V gene lookup returns CDR1 SEHNR and CDR2 FQNEAQ (reference sequence). Trimming left V 4 bases short and J 1 base short, with 14 bases between. The CDR3 has 16 residues. The CDR3 bases are TGTGCCAGCAGCTCCTTTTTGGGGGAGTCCTACAATGAGCAGTTCTTC. Translation: CASSSFLGESYNEQFF.

The chain recombines TRBV30 with TRBJ2-4; D remains ambiguous. V was pared by 2 bases and J by 2 bases, with 7 bases between. The CDR3 contains 13 residues. CDR1 GTSNPN and CDR2 SVGIG come from the germline V gene (reference sequence). The CDR3 bases are TGTGCCTGGAGTTTTCGGTCCAAAAACATTCAGTACTTC. It specifies CAWSFRSKNIQYF.

J is TRBJ2-1 and V is TRBV28, with no clear D. The CDR3 runs to 11 residues. CDR1 and CDR2 (germline): MDHEN, SYDVKM. Trimming stripped 7 bases from V and 7 bases from J, with 8 bases between. The CDR3 loop is CASKSANEQFF. The CDR3 DNA reads as TGTGCCAGCAAATCGGCGAATGAGCAGTTCTTC.

Only a few counts were recorded for this clonotype. The chain carries TRBV12-3 or TRBV12-4 and TRBJ2-1, with 8 bases fitting TRBD2. The CDR3 is 16 residues long. V lost 0 bases, J lost 4 bases, and 5 bases stayed unmatched. In nucleotides, the CDR3 is TGTGCCAGCAGTTTAGCCCCGGGACTAGTGTACAATGAGCAGTTCTTC. This gives the protein CASSLAPGLVYNEQFF.

In its sample, this clonotype was seen many times. V usage is TRBV27 and J usage is TRBJ1-1; tentative D call: TRBD1 (6 bases). The CDR3 is made up of 17 amino acids. The ends were cut back, 5 bases at V and 4 bases at J, with 23 bases in the middle. CDR1 and CDR2 from the germline V gene are MNHEY and SMNVEV (reference sequence). The CDR3, as DNA: TGTGCCAGCAGTGTCGACAGGTCGACCGTCGTGGGCACTGAAGCTTTCTTT. Its protein product is CASSVDRSTVVGTEAFF.

Only a few counts were recorded for this clonotype. The rearrangement uses TRBV7-9 and TRBJ1-1, with D uncertain. Germline V lookup: CDR1 SEHNR, CDR2 FQNEAQ (reference sequence). This CDR3 spans 15 amino acids. Between the trimmed V and J ends, which lost 2 bases and 0 bases, there was a span of 10 bases. CDR3 sequence: CASSLQRSVNTEAFF. CDR3 DNA: TGTGCCAGCAGCTTACAGCGCTCGGTGAACACTGAAGCTTTCTTT. The full variable domain, completed using reference TRBV7-9 and TRBJ1-1, is DTGVSQNPRHKITKRGQNVTFRCDPISEHNRLYWYRQTLGQGPEFLTYFQNEAQLEKSRLLSDRFSAERPKGSFSTLEIQRTEQGDSAMYLCASSLQRSVNTEAFFGQGTRLTVV.

This chain connects TRBV27 to TRBJ1-5; 9 bases line up with TRBD1. Unmatched junction bases numbered 7, after V lost 5 bases and J lost 11 bases. The CDR3 length is 13 residues. Germline loops: CDR1 MNHEY, CDR2 SMNVEV (reference sequence). The CDR3 protein is CASSKSGTGSQHF. The CDR3 DNA reads as TGTGCCAGCAGTAAGTCCGGGACAGGGTCCCAGCATTTT.

This clonotype came up many times. The chain carries TRBV12-3 or TRBV12-4 and TRBJ2-7; D is unresolved. This CDR3 spans 14 amino acids. The ends were cut back, 1 base at V and 3 bases at J, with 10 bases in the middle. CDR3 sequence (DNA): TGTGCCAGCAGTTTAGGTCAGGCGAACTACGAGCAGTACTTC. It yields the protein CASSLGQANYEQYF.

V is TRBV3-1 and J is TRBJ2-7, with no clear D. From germline, CDR1 is LGHDT and CDR2 YNNKEL (reference sequence). V gave up 2 bases and J gave up 5 bases, with 13 bases separating them. CDR3 length: 14 amino acids. The CDR3 DNA reads as TGTGCCAGCAGCCAAAATTTCCCGGGCGACGAGCAGTACTTC. It translates to CASSQNFPGDEQYF.

The chain joins TRBV5-5 to TRBJ2-5; 12 nucleotides agree with TRBD2. With 1 base clipped from V and 5 bases from J, the junction kept 9 bases outside the gene matches. Germline loops: CDR1 SGHKS, CDR2 YYEKEE (reference sequence). There are 17 residues in the CDR3. The CDR3 region has the DNA TGTGCCAGCAGCTTGTGGCTAGCGGGAGGGGACGGGGAGACCCAGTACTTC. Its translation is CASSLWLAGGDGETQYF.

This clonotype has more than one count but fewer than ten. V and J are TRBV5-4 and TRBJ2-2; TRBD2 aligns across 9 bases. With V trimmed by 3 bases and J by 2 bases, 5 bases remained unmatched. Germline V gives CDR1 SGHNT, CDR2 YYREEE (reference sequence). This CDR3 has 16 residues. The DNA of the CDR3 is TGTGCCAGCAGCTCCGCCCTAGCGGGAAACACCGGGGAGCTGTTTTTT. It translates to CASSSALAGNTGELFF.

This chain links TRBV20-1 with TRBJ2-7; maybe TRBD2 (5 bases). Trimming took off 3 bases at V and 5 bases at J, with 14 bases between the two ends. CDR1 and CDR2 (germline): DFQATT, SNEGSKA (reference sequence). The CDR3 runs to 13 residues. The CDR3 region is CSASSPGTNEQYF. CDR3 in DNA: TGCAGTGCTAGTTCGCCGGGAACTAACGAGCAGTACTTC.